What follows are 28 T cell receptor beta chains derived from one specimen sequenced in a study of Ad26.COV2.S vaccination and SARS-CoV-2 variants. Treatment reported: some 20 received Ad26.COV2.S at low or high dose, single or two shots; several received placebo; per-sample allocation not given. Specimen acquisition occurred on day 63 following the initial vaccine or placebo injection. Method: immunoSEQ multiplex PCR; TCRdb's copy keeps in-frame clones and lacks some. The sample holds 200,000 to 250,000 clones; approximately 87% are singletons and the top ten take over 8.5%. The sequencing here drew on peripheral blood, taken in a trial of Ad26.COV2.S vaccine versus placebo. These receptors came from a person between 18 and 59 years old who received the Ad26.COV2.S COVID-19 vaccine or a placebo.

The rearrangement links TRBV18 to TRBJ2-3, with no clear D. The germline gives CDR1 KGHSH, CDR2 LQKENI. This CDR3 spans 13 amino acids. The V end lost 6 bases, the J end lost 2 bases, and 9 bases lay between the germline ends. The CDR3 region has the DNA TGTGCCAGCTCCCCGCAACCCACAGATACGCAGTATTTT. Its protein product is CASSPQPTDTQYF.

The gene calls are TRBV6-5 and TRBJ1-2, with 7 bases identical to TRBD1. Trimming at V came to 4 bases and at J to 5 bases, leaving 10 bases not matched to a gene. CDR1 and CDR2 (germline): MNHEY, SVGAGI. CDR3 length equals 15 residues. The CDR3 loop is CASSSLDREGYGYTF. For the CDR3, the DNA is TGTGCCAGCAGTTCCCTAGACAGGGAGGGGTATGGCTACACCTTC.

The chain uses TRBV4-3 and TRBJ2-1; 9 bases agree with TRBD2. V trimming: 0 bases; J trimming: 6 bases; junction bases outside the gene matches: 9. Looked up from germline, CDR1 is LGHNA and CDR2 is YSLEER. The CDR3 totals 17 residues. CDR3 protein: CASSQDGAGGPLNEQFF. The CDR3 nucleotides are TGCGCCAGCAGCCAAGACGGCGCGGGAGGGCCCCTCAATGAGCAGTTCTTC.

The gene calls are TRBV27 and TRBJ2-4; D call uncertain. With 2 bases removed from V and 1 base from J, the gap between germline ends came to 12 bases. CDR3 length equals 16 residues. From germline, CDR1 is MNHEY and CDR2 SMNVEV (reference sequence). The CDR3: CASSLNGVEAKNIQYF. The CDR3 DNA is TGTGCCAGCAGTTTAAATGGGGTTGAGGCCAAAAACATTCAGTACTTC.

The V call is TRBV4-2, the J call TRBJ1-6; 7 nucleotides line up with TRBD1. Germline V gene sequence: CDR1 LGHNA, CDR2 YNFKEQ. Trimming took 3 bases from V and 5 from J; bases not matched to a gene: 10. The CDR3 length is 17 residues. CDR3 in amino acids: CASSQETGTANNSPLHF. In DNA, the CDR3 is TGTGCCAGCAGCCAGGAAACCGGGACAGCAAATAATTCACCCCTCCACTTT.

The rearrangement joins TRBV3-1 (or the pseudogene TRBV3-2) to TRBJ2-3; D remains ambiguous. V gave up 0 bases and J gave up 3 bases, with 19 bases separating them. Germline CDR1 reads LGHDT; CDR2 reads YNNKEL (reference sequence). The CDR3 extends over 18 amino acids. The CDR3 loop reads CASSQDPLFRPKTDTQYF. The CDR3 region has the DNA TGTGCCAGCAGCCAAGATCCTTTGTTCAGGCCTAAAACAGATACGCAGTATTTT.

The chain is built from TRBV30 and TRBJ2-3, with TRBD2 matching over 8 bases. The CDR3 consists of 18 residues. CDR1 is GTSNPN and CDR2 is SVGIG in the germline V gene (reference sequence). Germline trimming cut 0 bases from V and 0 bases from J; bases unmatched to any gene: 11. CDR3 sequence (DNA): TGTGCCTGGAGTGTACAGTCTCCGACTAGCGCGAGCACAGATACGCAGTATTTT. This gives the protein CAWSVQSPTSASTDTQYF. Full variable domain (missing parts from reference TRBV30 and TRBJ2-3): SQTIHQWPATLVQPVGSPLSLECTVEGTSNPNLYWYRQAAGRGLQLLFYSVGIGQISSEVPQNLSASRPQDRQFILSSKKLLLSDSGFYLCAWSVQSPTSASTDTQYFGPGTRLTVL.

The J gene is TRBJ2-5, the V gene TRBV11-3; tentatively, D is TRBD1 or TRBD2 (5 bases each). Trimming left V 1 base short and J 4 bases short, with 13 bases between. CDR1 SGHNT and CDR2 YENEEA come from the germline V gene. CDR3 length: 15 amino acids. CDR3 sequence reads: CASSLGARGTETQYF. In DNA, the CDR3 is TGTGCCAGCAGCTTAGGGGCGAGGGGTACAGAGACCCAGTACTTC. Using reference TRBV11-3 and TRBJ2-5 for the parts outside the CDR3, the full variable domain is EAGVVQSPRYKIIEKKQPVAFWCNPISGHNTLYWYLQNLGQGPELLIRYENEEAVDDSQLPKDRFSAERLKGVDSTLKIQPAELGDSAVYLCASSLGARGTETQYFGPGTRLLVL.

The genes are TRBV7-2 and TRBJ2-7; D is uncertain. Germline V lookup: CDR1 SGHTA, CDR2 FQGNSA. CDR3 length: 16 amino acids. With 0 bases removed from V and 3 bases from J, the gap between germline ends came to 15 bases. CDR3 region: CASSLARFGRNYEQYF. In nucleotides, the CDR3 is TGTGCCAGCAGCTTAGCGCGGTTCGGCAGGAACTACGAGCAGTACTTC. Drawing the rest from reference TRBV7-2 and TRBJ2-7, the complete variable domain is GAGVSQSPSNKVTEKGKDVELRCDPISGHTALYWYRQSLGQGLEFLIYFQGNSAPDKSGLPSDRFSAERTGGSVSTLTIQRTQQEDSAVYLCASSLARFGRNYEQYFGPGTRLTVT.

V gene TRBV28 combines with J gene TRBJ2-3, with unresolved D. CDR1 and CDR2 from the germline V gene are MDHEN and SYDVKM. This CDR3 is 12 amino acids long. Trimming cost V 2 bases and J 6 bases, with 6 bases left between them. This CDR3 reads CASSLKSDTQYF. DNA of the CDR3: TGTGCCAGCAGTTTAAAGTCTGATACGCAGTATTTT.

This chain uses TRBV11-3 with TRBJ2-3; 8 bases are a match to TRBD2. CDR1 is SGHNT, CDR2 YENEEA, per germline. Trimming removed 5 bases from V and 2 bases from J; junction bases left unmatched: 6. The CDR3 covers 15 residues. CDR3 region: CASSKTSDDTDTQYF. The CDR3 nucleotides read TGTGCCAGCAGCAAGACTAGCGACGACACAGATACGCAGTATTTT.

The V call is TRBV28, the J call TRBJ1-2, with 12 bases aligning to TRBD1. Per germline, CDR1 MDHEN and CDR2 SYDVKM. The CDR3 runs 14 residues. V lost 5 bases and J lost 7; bases outside the gene matches: 5. The CDR3 sequence: CASSRGQGASGYTF. Written as DNA, the CDR3 is TGTGCCAGCAGTCGGGGACAGGGGGCTTCTGGCTACACCTTC.

As concerns this clone: The junction differs from germline at one of its ends, possibly a read error. The chain carries TRBV15 and TRBJ2-3, with a tentative D call TRBD1 (5 bases). Germline CDR1 is LNHNV and CDR2 is YYDKDF (reference sequence). The CDR3 has 13 residues. The CDR3 reads CATSRDRRQQGNF. The CDR3 DNA follows: TGTGCCACCAGCAGAGATAGGAGACAGCAAGGGAATTTT. The variable domain in full, with the rest retrieved from reference TRBV15 and TRBJ2-3, is DAMVIQNPRYQVTQFGKPVTLSCSQTLNHNVMYWYQQKSSQAPKLLFHYYDKDFNNEADTPDNFQSRRPNTSFCFLDIRSPGLGDTAMYLCATSRDRRQQGNFGPGTRLTVL.

The genes are TRBV7-6 and TRBJ1-1; D remains unclear. The CDR3 consists of 17 residues. In germline, CDR1 is SGHVS, CDR2 FNYEAQ. Trimming stripped 3 bases from V and 3 bases from J, with 20 bases between. CDR3 nucleotide sequence: TGTGCCAGCAGCTTTGGGGTAGGCCCTAGGCTCGACACTGAAGCTTTCTTT. As protein: CASSFGVGPRLDTEAFF.

The chain joins TRBV11-2 to TRBJ2-3; no definite D call. The germline gives CDR1 SGHAT, CDR2 FQNNGV. The CDR3 loop spans 14 amino acids. Trimming shortened V by 1 base and J by 2 bases, and 7 bases separated the two germline ends. The CDR3 nucleotides read TGTGCCAGCAGCTTAGCCCTCATCACAGATACGCAGTATTTT. It translates to CASSLALITDTQYF.

V and J are TRBV28 and TRBJ1-3, with D possibly TRBD1 on 6 matching bases. With 5 bases removed from V and 2 bases from J, the gap between germline ends came to 19 bases. The CDR3 is 17 amino acids. The germline gives CDR1 MDHEN, CDR2 SYDVKM. The DNA for the CDR3 is TGTGCCAGCAGTATCACAACAGGGACAACCACTGGAAACACCATATATTTT. Protein sequence: CASSITTGTTTGNTIYF.

The chain joins TRBV2 to TRBJ1-2; D gene uncertain. The CDR3 is 14 residues long. V lost 6 bases to trimming and J lost 5 bases, with 16 bases between them. The V gene's germline CDR1 is SNHLY and CDR2 FYNNEI. CDR3 loop: CASSKKLFQYGYTF. In nucleotides, the CDR3 is TGTGCCAGCAGCAAAAAACTTTTCCAATATGGCTACACCTTC.

The CDR3 sequence: CASRSQGSYNSPLHF. For the CDR3, the DNA is TGTGCCAGCAGGTCACAGGGGTCCTATAATTCACCCCTCCACTTT. V is TRBV2 and J is TRBJ1-6; 7 nucleotides line up with TRBD1. V shed 6 bases and J 1 base; nucleotides not matched to a gene: 3. The CDR3 runs to 15 residues. Germline V gives CDR1 SNHLY, CDR2 FYNNEI.

This chain connects TRBV2 to TRBJ1-5; D unclear. The germline V gene encodes CDR1 SNHLY and CDR2 FYNNEI. The germline V and J ends were trimmed by 6 bases and 5 bases, with 14 bases remaining between them. This CDR3 is 14 amino acids long. For the CDR3, the DNA is TGTGCCAGCAGCCGGACCGGACCCGATCAGCCCCAGCATTTT. Its translation: CASSRTGPDQPQHF. Supplemented by reference TRBV2 and TRBJ1-5, the full variable domain reads EPEVTQTPSHQVTQMGQEVILRCVPISNHLYFYWYRQILGQKVEFLVSFYNNEISEKSEIFDDQFSVERPDGSNFTLKIRSTKLEDSAMYFCASSRTGPDQPQHFGDGTRLSIL.

This clone was seen a single time. The chain joins TRBV5-6 to TRBJ2-3; 9 positions match TRBD1. The length of the CDR3 is 16 residues. The germline V gene encodes CDR1 SGHDT and CDR2 YYEEEE. After removal of 0 bases from V and 6 bases from J, the junction contained 8 bases not matched to a gene. This CDR3 is CASSLARGQGTDTQYF. The CDR3 coding sequence is TGTGCCAGCAGCTTGGCCCGGGGACAGGGAACGGATACGCAGTATTTT.

This chain uses TRBV28 with TRBJ2-7; no clear D gene. Germline CDR1 MDHEN, CDR2 SYDVKM. V gave up 3 bases and J gave up 0 bases, with 9 bases separating them. This CDR3 has 14 amino acids. The CDR3 DNA reads as TGTGCCAGCAGTTTCGGTCTGGGCTCCTACGAGCAGTACTTC. Protein sequence: CASSFGLGSYEQYF.

V and J are TRBV30 and TRBJ1-1; 12 nucleotides match TRBD1. Germline lookup yields CDR1 GTSNPN and CDR2 SVGIG (reference sequence). The CDR3 contains 13 residues. Unmatched junction bases numbered 6, after V lost 8 bases and J lost 5 bases. Here the CDR3 DNA reads TGTGCCGCCAGGGACAGGGGGCGGACTGAAGCTTTCTTT. It is translated as CAARDRGRTEAFF.

This clone showed up just once. V is TRBV7-8 and J is TRBJ2-1, with 16 bases matching TRBD2. V gave up 5 bases and J gave up 0 bases; unmatched junction bases: 13. The CDR3 consists of 21 residues. The germline V gene has CDR1 SGHVS and CDR2 FQNEAQ. The CDR3 spells CASSPAMGLAGGTRSYNEQFF. CDR3 DNA sequence: TGTGCCAGCAGCCCCGCCATGGGACTAGCGGGAGGGACCCGCTCCTACAATGAGCAGTTCTTC.

This clone was found many times. This chain uses TRBV5-5 with TRBJ1-5; 9 nucleotides match TRBD1. The CDR3 covers 19 residues. With V trimmed by 4 bases and J by 0 bases, 14 bases remained unmatched. CDR1 SGHKS and CDR2 YYEKEE come from the germline V gene (reference sequence). In DNA, the CDR3 is TGTGCCAGCAGCCCCGGCCTTCCGGGACAGGGATATAGCAATCAGCCCCAGCATTTT. This sequence encodes CASSPGLPGQGYSNQPQHF.

The chain is built from TRBV24-1 and TRBJ2-7; no clear D. Trimming removed 4 bases from V and 5 bases from J, with 5 bases in between. Germline lookup yields CDR1 KGHDR and CDR2 SFDVKD. The CDR3 is 11 amino acids. The CDR3, as DNA: TGTGCCACCAGTGACAGGAACGAGCAGTACTTC. Encoded protein: CATSDRNEQYF.

The V and J genes are TRBV6-5 and TRBJ2-2, with 7 positions matching TRBD1. The CDR3 totals 13 residues. From germline, CDR1 is MNHEY and CDR2 SVGAGI. V shed 6 bases and J 13 bases; nucleotides not matched to a gene: 11. The CDR3 loop is CASSSGQASSLFF. The CDR3 region has the DNA TGTGCCAGCAGCAGCGGACAGGCGTCGTCGCTGTTTTTT.

The gene calls are TRBV7-2 and TRBJ2-1; TRBD2 matches at 8 bases. CDR3 length: 16 amino acids. Losses at the gene ends were 1 base for V and 4 bases for J; bases not matched to a gene: 6. CDR1 is SGHTA and CDR2 is FQGNSA in the germline V gene. The CDR3 sequence: CASSLEPSGGYNEQFF. As DNA, the CDR3 is TGTGCCAGCAGCTTAGAACCCAGCGGGGGTTACAATGAGCAGTTCTTC. The whole variable domain, filled in from reference TRBV7-2 and TRBJ2-1, reads GAGVSQSPSNKVTEKGKDVELRCDPISGHTALYWYRQSLGQGLEFLIYFQGNSAPDKSGLPSDRFSAERTGGSVSTLTIQRTQQEDSAVYLCASSLEPSGGYNEQFFGPGTRLTVL.

The chain uses TRBV7-9 and TRBJ1-1; 7 bases fit TRBD1. The germline gives CDR1 SEHNR, CDR2 FQNEAQ (reference sequence). Losses at the gene ends were 5 bases for V and 1 base for J; bases not matched to a gene: 13. The CDR3 is made up of 17 amino acids. The CDR3 DNA reads as TGTGCCAGCAGCCGGGGACAGACCCTATTTACGAACACTGAAGCTTTCTTT. This translates into CASSRGQTLFTNTEAFF. Using reference TRBV7-9 and TRBJ1-1 for the parts outside the CDR3, the full variable domain is DTGVSQNPRHKITKRGQNVTFRCDPISEHNRLYWYRQTLGQGPEFLTYFQNEAQLEKSRLLSDRFSAERPKGSFSTLEIQRTEQGDSAMYLCASSRGQTLFTNTEAFFGQGTRLTVV.